This paragraph reports one T cell receptor (beta chain). The target antigen is unknown. Repertoires were generated with immunoSEQ multiplex PCR, while TCRdb's copy carries only in-frame clones and drops some. The table lists roughly 140,000 clones, nearly 80% of them singletons. The data were taken from a study of PD-1 blockade in classical Hodgkin lymphoma. Across the study: Once every 2 weeks, patients received intravenous nivolumab at 3 mg/kg.

Study outcomes and limitations: Healthy donors were reported to have higher baseline TCR diversity than newly diagnosed patients. Only CD4+ TCR diversity, not CD8+, had risen significantly by C4D1.

The patients all showed relapse after autologous stem cell transplantation, while their brentuximab vedotin exposure varied. This CDR3 is 13 amino acids long. Trimming pared 5 bases from V and 0 bases from J, leaving 8 bases between. From germline, CDR1 is MNHNS and CDR2 SASEGT. This chain joins TRBV6-1 and TRBJ2-7; no firm D call. The source is a human donor with classical Hodgkin lymphoma. The material sequenced was peripheral blood mononuclear cells (PBMCs), taken before the second cycle of nivolumab. The CDR3 protein is CASSTTLSYEQYF. DNA of the CDR3: TGTGCCAGCAGTACTACCCTCTCCTACGAGCAGTACTTC.